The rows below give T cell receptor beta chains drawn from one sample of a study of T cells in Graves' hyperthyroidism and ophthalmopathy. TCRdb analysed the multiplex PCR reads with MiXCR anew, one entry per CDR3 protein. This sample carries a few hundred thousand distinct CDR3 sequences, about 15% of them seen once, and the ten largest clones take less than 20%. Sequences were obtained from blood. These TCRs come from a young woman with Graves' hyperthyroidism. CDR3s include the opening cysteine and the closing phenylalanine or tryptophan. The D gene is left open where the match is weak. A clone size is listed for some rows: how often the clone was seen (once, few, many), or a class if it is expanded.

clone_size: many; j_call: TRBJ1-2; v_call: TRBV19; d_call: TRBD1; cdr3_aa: CASSDTTGSGGYTF; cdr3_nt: TGTGCCAGTAGTGACACGACAGGGTCTGGTGGCTACACCTTC
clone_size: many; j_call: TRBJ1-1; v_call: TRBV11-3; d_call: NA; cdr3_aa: CASSLDRFGGRAFF; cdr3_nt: TGTGCCAGCAGCTTAGATCGTTTCGGAGGGAGAGCTTTCTTT
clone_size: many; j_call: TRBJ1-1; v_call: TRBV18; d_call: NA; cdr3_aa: CASSPEITMGAEAFF; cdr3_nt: TGTGCCAGCTCACCAGAAATCACTATGGGGGCTGAAGCTTTCTTT
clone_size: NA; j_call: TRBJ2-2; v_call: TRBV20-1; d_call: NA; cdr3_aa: CSASPGAPSFTGELFF; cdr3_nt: TGCAGTGCTAGTCCGGGGGCCCCTAGTTTCACCGGGGAGCTGTTTTTT
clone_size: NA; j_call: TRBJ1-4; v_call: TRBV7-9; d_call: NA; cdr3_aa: CASSGGAGGRSREKLFF; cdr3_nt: TGTGCCAGCTCCGGGGGGGCAGGCGGCCGGAGTCGTGAAAAACTGTTTTTT
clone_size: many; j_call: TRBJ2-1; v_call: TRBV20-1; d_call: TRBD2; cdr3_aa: CSARDIAGGYYNEQFF; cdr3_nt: TGCAGTGCCCGAGACATTGCGGGAGGGTACTACAATGAGCAGTTCTTC
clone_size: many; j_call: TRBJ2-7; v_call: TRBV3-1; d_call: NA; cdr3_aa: CASSQVTTSYEQYF; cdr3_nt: TGTGCCAGCAGCCAAGTGACAACCTCATACGAGCAGTACTTC
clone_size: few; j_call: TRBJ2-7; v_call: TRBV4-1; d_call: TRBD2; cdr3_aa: CASSQVRLAGVYEQYF; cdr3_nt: TGCGCCAGCAGCCAAGTCCGCCTAGCGGGGGTCTACGAGCAGTACTTC
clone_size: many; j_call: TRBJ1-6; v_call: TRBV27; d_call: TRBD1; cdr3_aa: CASSPTGGNSPLHF; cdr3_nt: TGTGCCAGCAGCCCCACAGGGGGAAATTCACCCCTCCACTTT
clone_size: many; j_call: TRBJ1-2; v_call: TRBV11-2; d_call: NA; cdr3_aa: CASTIFGGGNYGYTF; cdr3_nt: TGTGCCAGCACAATCTTCGGGGGTGGGAACTATGGCTACACCTTC
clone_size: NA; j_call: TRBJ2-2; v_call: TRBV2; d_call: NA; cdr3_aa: CASSGPGQAGRGTGELFF; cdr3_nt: TGTGCCAGCAGTGGGCCCGGACAGGCCGGGAGGGGCACCGGGGAGCTGTTTTTT
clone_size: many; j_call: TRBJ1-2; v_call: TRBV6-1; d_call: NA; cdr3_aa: CASSEPANYGYTF; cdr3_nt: TGTGCCAGCAGTGAACCGGCGAACTATGGCTACACCTTC
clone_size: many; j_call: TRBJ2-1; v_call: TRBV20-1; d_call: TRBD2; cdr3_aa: CSARGTSGYNEQFF; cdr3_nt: TGCAGTGCTAGAGGGACTAGCGGCTACAATGAGCAGTTCTTC
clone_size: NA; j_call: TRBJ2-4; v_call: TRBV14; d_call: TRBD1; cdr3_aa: CASSQFATGGNSQYF; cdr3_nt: TGTGCCAGCAGCCAGTTTGCAACAGGGGGTAATTCTCAGTACTTC
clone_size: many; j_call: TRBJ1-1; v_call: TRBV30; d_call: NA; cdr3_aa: CAWSVAGSTEAFF; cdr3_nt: TGTGCCTGGAGTGTTGCAGGGTCAACTGAAGCTTTCTTT
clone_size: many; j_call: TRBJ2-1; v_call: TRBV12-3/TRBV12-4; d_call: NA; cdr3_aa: CASNSASPDNEQFF; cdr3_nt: TGTGCCAGCAACAGCGCCTCTCCCGATAATGAGCAGTTCTTC
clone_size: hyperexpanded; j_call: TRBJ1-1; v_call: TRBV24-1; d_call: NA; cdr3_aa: CATSDWGDTEAFF; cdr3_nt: TGTGCCACCAGTGATTGGGGGGACACTGAAGCTTTCTTT
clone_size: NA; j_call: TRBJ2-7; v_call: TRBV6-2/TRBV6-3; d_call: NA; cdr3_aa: CASRSLADYEQYF; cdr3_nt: TGTGCCAGCAGGTCGCTAGCCGACTACGAGCAGTACTTC
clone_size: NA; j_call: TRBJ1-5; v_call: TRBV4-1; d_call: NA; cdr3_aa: CASSHSTGSSQPQHF; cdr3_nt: TGCGCCAGCAGCCATTCTACAGGGAGCAGTCAGCCCCAGCATTTT
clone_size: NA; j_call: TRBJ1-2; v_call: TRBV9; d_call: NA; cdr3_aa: CASSVVYAGARTNYGYTF; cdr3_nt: TGTGCCAGCAGCGTAGTTTACGCTGGGGCCAGAACTAACTATGGCTACACCTTC
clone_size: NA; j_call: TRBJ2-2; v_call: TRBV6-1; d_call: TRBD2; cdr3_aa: CASSSPPGLAGTGELFF; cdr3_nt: TGTGCCAGCAGTTCGCCTCCGGGACTAGCGGGTACCGGGGAGCTGTTTTTT
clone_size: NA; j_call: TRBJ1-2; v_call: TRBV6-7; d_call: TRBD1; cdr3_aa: CASRPTTGGLLDGYTF; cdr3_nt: TGTGCCAGCAGACCGACGACAGGGGGCTTGTTGGATGGCTACACCTTC
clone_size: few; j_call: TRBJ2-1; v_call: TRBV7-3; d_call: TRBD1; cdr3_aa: CASSSRTGSSYNEQFF; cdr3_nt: TGTGCCAGCAGCTCCCGGACAGGGAGCTCCTACAATGAGCAGTTCTTC
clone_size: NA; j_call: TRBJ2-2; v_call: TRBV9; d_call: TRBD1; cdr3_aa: CASSVAGRGRQNRIGELFF; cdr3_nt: TGTGCCAGCAGCGTAGCTGGTAGGGGGCGTCAAAATCGGATCGGGGAGCTGTTTTTT
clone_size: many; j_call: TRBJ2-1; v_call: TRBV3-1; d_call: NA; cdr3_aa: CASSQSLAPEQFF; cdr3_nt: TGTGCCAGCAGCCAATCTTTAGCACCTGAGCAGTTCTTC
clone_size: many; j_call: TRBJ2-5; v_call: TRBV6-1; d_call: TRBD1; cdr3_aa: CASSEYPGQGETQYF; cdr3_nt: TGTGCCAGCAGTGAATACCCTGGACAGGGCGAGACCCAGTACTTC
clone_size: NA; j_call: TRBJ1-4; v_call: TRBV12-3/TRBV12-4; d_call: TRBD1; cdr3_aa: CASRPGTGNEKLFF; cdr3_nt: TGTGCCAGCAGGCCCGGGACAGGGAATGAAAAACTGTTTTTT
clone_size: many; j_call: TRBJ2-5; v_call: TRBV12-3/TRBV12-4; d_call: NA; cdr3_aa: CASSSRELPETQYF; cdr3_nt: TGTGCCAGCAGCTCACGGGAGCTCCCAGAGACCCAGTACTTC
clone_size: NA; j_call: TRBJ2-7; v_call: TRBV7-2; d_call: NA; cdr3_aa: CASSPGTVPYEQYF; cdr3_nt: TGTGCCAGCAGCCCCGGGACGGTACCCTACGAGCAGTACTTC
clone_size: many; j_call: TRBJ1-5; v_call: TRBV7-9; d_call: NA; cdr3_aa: CASSSDPQPQHF; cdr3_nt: TGTGCCAGCAGCTCAGACCCACAGCCCCAGCATTTT
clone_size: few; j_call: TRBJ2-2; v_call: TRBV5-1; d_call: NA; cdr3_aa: CASRLTTNTGELFF; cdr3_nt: TGCGCCAGCAGACTCACAACGAACACCGGGGAGCTGTTTTTT
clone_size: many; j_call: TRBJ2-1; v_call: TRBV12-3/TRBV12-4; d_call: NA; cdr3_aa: CASIYSGSSYNEQFF; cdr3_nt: TGTGCCAGCATATATAGCGGAAGCTCCTACAATGAGCAGTTCTTC
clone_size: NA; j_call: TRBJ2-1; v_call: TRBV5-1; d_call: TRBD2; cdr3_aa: CASSFLAGAENEQFF; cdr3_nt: TGCGCCAGCAGCTTTCTAGCGGGAGCGGAAAATGAGCAGTTCTTC
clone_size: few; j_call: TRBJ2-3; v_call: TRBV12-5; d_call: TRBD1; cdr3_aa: CASGGQSGTDTQYF; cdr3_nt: TGTGCTAGTGGGGGACAGAGCGGCACAGATACGCAGTATTTT
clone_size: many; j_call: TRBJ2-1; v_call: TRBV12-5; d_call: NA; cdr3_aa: CASGFSSSGTEQFF; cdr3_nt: TGTGCTAGTGGTTTCTCCTCGTCGGGGACTGAGCAGTTCTTC
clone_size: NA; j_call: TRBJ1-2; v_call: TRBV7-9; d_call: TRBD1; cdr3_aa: CASSLVWDRPNYGYTF; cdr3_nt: TGTGCCAGCAGCTTAGTTTGGGACAGGCCTAACTATGGCTACACCTTC
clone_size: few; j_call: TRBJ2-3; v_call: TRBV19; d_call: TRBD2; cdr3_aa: CASSTLAADTQYF; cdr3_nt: TGTGCCAGTAGTACCCTAGCGGCAGATACGCAGTATTTT
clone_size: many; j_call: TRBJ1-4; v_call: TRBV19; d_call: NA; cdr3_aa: CATSLGGATNEKLFF; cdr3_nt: TGTGCCACCAGTCTGGGTGGAGCAACTAATGAAAAACTGTTTTTT
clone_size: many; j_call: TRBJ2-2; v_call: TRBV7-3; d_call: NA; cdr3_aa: CASSSPNSGELFF; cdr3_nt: TGTGCCAGCAGCTCCCCGAACTCCGGGGAGCTGTTTTTT
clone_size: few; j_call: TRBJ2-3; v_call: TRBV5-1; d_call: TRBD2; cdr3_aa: CASSASGTTDTQYF; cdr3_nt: TGCGCCAGCAGCGCGAGCGGGACCACAGATACGCAGTATTTT
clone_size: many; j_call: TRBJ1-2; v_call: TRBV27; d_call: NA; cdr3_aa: CASSDSNYGYTF; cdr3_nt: TGTGCCAGCTCGGACAGCAACTATGGCTACACCTTC